The 9 T cell receptor beta chains reported below all come from one sample, sequenced in a study of regulatory T cells in long-lasting Graves disease. CDR3-region Arm-PCR and iRepertoire HTBI primers produced the TCR beta libraries. TCRdb independently ran MiXCR on the multiplex PCR reads; one entry per CDR3 protein. The sample has fewer than 350,000 distinct CDR3 sequences, about 18% seen once. Time point here: newly diagnosed GD, antithyroid drugs for less than 3 months. Researchers made the TCR library from RNA that was extracted from PBMCs. The input for sequencing was peripheral blood mononuclear cells (PBMCs), taken at new diagnosis, from a patient treated with antithyroid drugs. The receptor set was obtained from a female donor with Graves disease.

This clonotype appeared many times. The gene calls are TRBV5-5 and TRBJ2-1, with 9 bases that match TRBD2. CDR1 SGHKS and CDR2 YYEKEE come from the germline V gene (reference sequence). CDR3 length equals 16 residues. J gave up 7 bases and V 4 bases, and 12 bases lay outside the gene matches. The CDR3 region is CASSALGTSLINEQFF. The DNA for the CDR3 is TGTGCCAGCAGCGCACTTGGGACTAGCTTAATTAATGAGCAGTTCTTC.

The V call is TRBV9, the J call TRBJ2-2, with 9 bases identical to TRBD1. In germline, CDR1 is SGDLS, CDR2 YYNGEE. The CDR3 runs 15 residues. The trim removed 3 bases at V and 6 bases at J, leaving 6 bases unmatched. The CDR3, as DNA: TGTGCCAGCAGCGATGGGACAGGGAAGCCCGGGGAGCTGTTTTTT. Its translation: CASSDGTGKPGELFF.

The table lists this clonotype with many counts. The chain carries TRBV29-1 and TRBJ2-1, with TRBD2 identical over 11 bases. CDR1 is SQVTM and CDR2 is ANQGSEA in the germline V gene. The CDR3 extends over 13 amino acids. After removal of 5 bases from V and 9 bases from J, the junction contained 6 bases not matched to a gene. The CDR3 sequence: CSVSLAGGGEQFF. The CDR3 DNA sequence: TGCAGCGTTTCGCTAGCGGGAGGAGGTGAGCAGTTCTTC.

Many counts were recorded for this clonotype. CDR3 in amino acids: CASSQGTLGPQHF. Here the CDR3 DNA reads TGTGCCAGCAGCCAAGGTACCCTGGGGCCCCAGCATTTT. The gene calls are TRBV3-1 and TRBJ1-5; D remains unclear. This CDR3 has 13 amino acids. Germline CDR1 is LGHDT and CDR2 is YNNKEL (reference sequence). Deletions cut 1 base from V and 9 bases from J, with 10 bases between.

This clonotype was seen more than once but under ten times. CDR3 region: CASSLASGQPIQGFF. DNA of the CDR3: TGTGCCAGCAGCTTAGCTAGCGGACAACCCATCCAGGGGTTCTTC. The chain employs TRBV7-2 and TRBJ2-1; possible D gene TRBD2, 6 bases. The V gene lost 0 bases and the J gene lost 15 bases, with 21 bases spanning the gap. Germline V gene data show CDR1 as SGHTA and CDR2 as FQGNSA. The CDR3 has 15 residues.

Ten or more counts support this clonotype. This chain joins TRBV12-3 or TRBV12-4 and TRBJ2-7, with 16 bases lining up with TRBD2. J gave up 11 bases and V 6 bases, and 7 bases lay outside the gene matches. The CDR3 covers 14 residues. The chain's CDR3 is CASSQGTSGRVEYF. CDR3 coding DNA: TGTGCCAGCAGCCAAGGGACTAGCGGGAGGGTAGAGTACTTC.

This clonotype has a count of ten or more. This chain's CDR3 is CASSYDGPYEQYF. In DNA, the CDR3 is TGTGCCAGCAGTTACGACGGCCCTTACGAGCAGTACTTC. The chain couples TRBV6-9 to TRBJ2-7, with unresolved D. CDR3 size: 13 residues. Germline values: CDR1 MNHGY, CDR2 SVAAGI. Deletions cut 3 bases from V and 4 bases from J, with 10 bases between.

This clonotype was detected many times. The chain combines TRBV7-2 with TRBJ2-1; D is perhaps TRBD2 (5 bases). Trimming left V 2 bases short and J 0 bases short, with 11 bases between. Germline V gene data show CDR1 as SGHTA and CDR2 as FQGNSA. CDR3 size: 16 residues. In DNA form, the CDR3 reads TGTGCCAGCAGCTTAAATCCGGGAAGCTCCTACAATGAGCAGTTCTTC. Protein product: CASSLNPGSSYNEQFF.

The rearrangement joins TRBV6-1 to TRBJ2-7, with D tentatively TRBD1 or TRBD2 (5 bases each). In germline, CDR1 is MNHNS, CDR2 SASEGT. V was trimmed by 6 bases and J by 0 bases, leaving 15 bases between them. This CDR3 spans 15 amino acids. The CDR3 spells CASRNRDHRSYEQYF. In DNA, the CDR3 is TGTGCCAGCAGAAACCGGGACCACCGCTCCTACGAGCAGTACTTC.